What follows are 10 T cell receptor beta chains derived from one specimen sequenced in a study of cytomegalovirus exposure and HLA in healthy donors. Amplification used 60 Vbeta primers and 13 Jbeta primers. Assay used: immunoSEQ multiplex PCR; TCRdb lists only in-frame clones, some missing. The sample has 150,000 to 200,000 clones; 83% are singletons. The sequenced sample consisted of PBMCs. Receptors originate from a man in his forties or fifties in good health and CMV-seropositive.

CDR3 coding DNA: TGCGCCAGCAGCGCACTAGCGGGAGACGGGGAGCTGTTTTTT. Its protein is CASSALAGDGELFF. The genes are TRBV5-1 and TRBJ2-2, with 11 bases matching TRBD2. The CDR3 contains 14 residues. CDR1 is SGHRS, CDR2 YFSETQ, per germline. V lost 4 bases and J lost 7; bases outside the gene matches: 3.

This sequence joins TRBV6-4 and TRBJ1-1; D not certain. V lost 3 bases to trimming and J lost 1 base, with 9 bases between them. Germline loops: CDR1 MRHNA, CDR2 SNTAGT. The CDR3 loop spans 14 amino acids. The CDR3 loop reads CASSDSGGNTEAFF. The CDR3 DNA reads TGTGCCAGCAGTGATTCAGGAGGGAACACTGAAGCTTTCTTT.

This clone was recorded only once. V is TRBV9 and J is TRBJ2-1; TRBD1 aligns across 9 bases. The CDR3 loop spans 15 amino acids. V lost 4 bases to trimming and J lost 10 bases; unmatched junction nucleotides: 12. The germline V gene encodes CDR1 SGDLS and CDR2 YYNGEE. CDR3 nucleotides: TGTGCCAGCAGCCTATCCGGGACAGGGATGGTGGAGCAGTTCTTC. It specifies CASSLSGTGMVEQFF. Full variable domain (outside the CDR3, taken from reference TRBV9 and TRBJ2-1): DSGVTQTPKHLITATGQRVTLRCSPRSGDLSVYWYQQSLDQGLQFLIQYYNGEERAKGNILERFSAQQFPDLHSELNLSSLELGDSALYFCASSLSGTGMVEQFFGPGTRLTVL.

In nucleotides, the CDR3 is TGTGCCAGCAGTGACAGGCTCGGCTCTGGGGCCAACGTCCTGACTTTC. The encoded protein is CASSDRLGSGANVLTF. The chain uses TRBV25-1 and TRBJ2-6; D unresolved. The CDR3 has 16 residues. Germline CDR1 reads MGHDK; CDR2 reads SYGVNS. V dropped 3 bases and J dropped 0 bases, with 9 bases sitting between them.

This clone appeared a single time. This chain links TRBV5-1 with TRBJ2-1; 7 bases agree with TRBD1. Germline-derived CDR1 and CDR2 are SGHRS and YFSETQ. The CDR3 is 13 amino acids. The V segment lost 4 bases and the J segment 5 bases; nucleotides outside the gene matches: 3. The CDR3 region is CASSQTGNNEQFF. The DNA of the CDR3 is TGCGCCAGCAGCCAGACAGGGAACAATGAGCAGTTCTTC.

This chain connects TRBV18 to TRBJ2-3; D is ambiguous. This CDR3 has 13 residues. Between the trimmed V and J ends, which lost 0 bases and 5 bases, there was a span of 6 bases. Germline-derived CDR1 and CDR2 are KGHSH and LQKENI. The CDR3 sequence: CASSPPAVDTQYF. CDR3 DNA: TGTGCCAGCTCACCACCGGCAGTAGATACGCAGTATTTT.

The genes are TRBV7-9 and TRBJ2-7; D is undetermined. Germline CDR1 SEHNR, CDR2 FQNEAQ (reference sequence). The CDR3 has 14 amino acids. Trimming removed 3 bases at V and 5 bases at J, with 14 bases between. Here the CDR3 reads CASSFLEDGHEQYF. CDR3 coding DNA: TGTGCCAGCAGCTTTCTAGAGGATGGTCACGAGCAGTACTTC.

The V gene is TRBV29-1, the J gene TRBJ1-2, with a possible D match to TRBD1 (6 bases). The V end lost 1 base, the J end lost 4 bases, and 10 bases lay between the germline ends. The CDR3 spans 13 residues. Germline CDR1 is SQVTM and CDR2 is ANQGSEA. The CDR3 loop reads CSVEVGAGYGYTF. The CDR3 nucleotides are TGCAGCGTTGAAGTGGGGGCGGGCTATGGCTACACCTTC.

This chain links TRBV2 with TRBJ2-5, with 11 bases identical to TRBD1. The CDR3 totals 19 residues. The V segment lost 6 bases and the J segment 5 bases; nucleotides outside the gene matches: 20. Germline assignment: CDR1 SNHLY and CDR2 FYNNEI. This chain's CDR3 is CASRTPSGTGGAHVETQYF. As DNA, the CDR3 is TGTGCCAGCAGGACGCCTTCCGGGACAGGGGGTGCTCATGTTGAGACCCAGTACTTC.

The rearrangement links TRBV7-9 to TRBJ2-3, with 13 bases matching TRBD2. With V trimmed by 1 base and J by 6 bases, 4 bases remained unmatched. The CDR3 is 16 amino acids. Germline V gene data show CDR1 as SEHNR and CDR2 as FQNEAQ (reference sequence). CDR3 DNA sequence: TGTGCCAGCAGCTTAGAACTAGCGGGAGGGCCCGATACGCAGTATTTT. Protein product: CASSLELAGGPDTQYF.